This TCR beta chain was obtained from a study of cytomegalovirus exposure and HLA in healthy donors. At sampling all donors were nominally healthy, likely with unrecorded immune exposures. In regard to this clone: Its antigen is undetermined.

Primers for the PCR totalled 60 Vbeta and 13 Jbeta. Data came from immunoSEQ multiplex PCR; TCRdb stores just in-frame clones and leaves some out. The repertoire holds around 200,000 clones, roughly 60% seen once, with about 3.2% in the top ten. Findings of the study overall: It was likely that a cluster of highly shared sequence variants was a sequencing artifact. CMV serostatus was the only immune exposure information that was available. Testing in vitro showed a few CMV-associated chains specific for CMV antigens.

Germline CDR1 and CDR2: SGHRS and YFSETQ. The CDR3 is 17 amino acids. V shed 4 bases, J shed 0 bases, and the junction held 9 bases outside the gene matches. The chain links TRBV5-1 to TRBJ1-3; 8 bases agree with TRBD1. This TCR derives from a man aged 35-49 years in good health and CMV-seronegative. Sequenced: PBMCs. The CDR3 DNA is TGCGCCAGCAGCCAGGGGGCAGGGCCCGGCTCTGGAAACACCATATATTTT. This encodes CASSQGAGPGSGNTIYF.